This TCR beta chain originates from a study of blood T cells in healthy people across ages. General study points: Naive and antigen-experienced cells could not be conclusively compared, given unsorted PBMCs.

A second PCR, run for roughly 7 to 11 cycles, used a sample-barcoded 5' primer plus a J-beta primer mix. TCRdb redid the calling of the 5' RACE reads with MiXCR, one entry per CDR3 protein. The sample lists about 680,000 distinct CDR3 sequences, over 45% occurring once. With respect to this clonotype: Its target is unknown.

This CDR3 comprises 15 residues. CDR1 SQVTM and CDR2 ANQGSEA come from the germline V gene. After removal of 7 bases from V and 0 bases from J, the junction contained 9 bases not matched to a gene. The V call is TRBV29-1, the J call TRBJ2-1, with 7 bases aligning to TRBD1. The clonotype comes from a woman in her sixties or seventies in good health. Sequenced: blood. This chain's CDR3 is CSAGPAGGSYNEQFF. The CDR3 nucleotides are TGCAGCGCCGGGCCGGCAGGGGGCTCCTACAATGAGCAGTTCTTC.